The 22 T cell receptor beta chains presented below share a single source sample, sequenced in a study of T cells in Graves' hyperthyroidism and ophthalmopathy. The TCR beta CDR3 regions underwent amplification using RNA transcripts as the source. During a first-round RT-PCR of the TCR CDR3, the HTBI primer set was used. TCRdb reanalysed the multiplex PCR reads using MiXCR and keeps one entry per CDR3 protein. The repertoire consists of over 700,000 distinct CDR3 sequences, with 38% occurring once and the leading ten covering 8.9%. Sequencing was done on a sample of blood. The receptors here all came from a man between 18 and 35 years old with Graves' hyperthyroidism.

Concerning this clonotype itself: The junction shows a germline mismatch at one end, possibly a read error. The chain recombines TRBV28 with TRBJ1-1; 7 nucleotides line up with TRBD1. The germline CDR1 and CDR2 sequences are MDHEN and SYDVKM. CDR3 length equals 15 residues. The CDR3 loop reads CASSSAGTVNTEAFF. The CDR3 coding sequence is TGTGCCAGCAGTTCGGCCGGGACAGTGAACACTGAGGCTTTCTTT.

Points on this clonotype: A single base separates this from a much larger clone, so it may be a read error. The chain combines TRBV7-3 with TRBJ2-7, with D perhaps given as TRBD1 or TRBD2 (5 bases each). Germline-derived CDR1 and CDR2 are SGHTA and FQGTGA. The CDR3 length is 13 residues. As DNA, the CDR3 is TGTGCCAGCTCAGAGGGGCCCTCCTACGAGCGGTACTTC. This translates into CASSEGPSYERYF.

Comment on this clonotype: A read error is possible here, since a much larger clone lies one base away. The chain employs TRBV19 and TRBJ1-1; no firm D call. Germline CDR1 reads LNHDA; CDR2 reads SQIVND (reference sequence). This CDR3 comprises 12 residues. V was shortened by 7 bases and J by 11 bases, with 17 bases between the two germline ends. CDR3 amino acids: CASTGLDAKAFF. The CDR3, as DNA: TGTGCCAGTACAGGATTGGACGCGAAGGCTTTCTTT. Filled out from reference TRBV19 and TRBJ1-1, the complete variable domain reads DGGITQSPKYLFRKEGQNVTLSCEQNLNHDAMYWYRQDPGQGLRLIYYSQIVNDFQKGDIAEGYSVSREKKESFPLTVTSAQKNPTAFYLCASTGLDAKAFFGQGTRLTVV.

This clonotype was detected ten times or more. CDR3 bases: TGTGCCAGTAAGGGTGGGGACTTCAATCAGCCCCAGCATTTT. Protein product: CASKGGDFNQPQHF. This sequence joins TRBV19 and TRBJ1-5; a weak D match, TRBD1 (5 bases). Germline CDR1 is LNHDA and CDR2 is SQIVND (reference sequence). CDR3 length equals 14 residues. V shed 7 bases and J shed 3 bases, with 13 bases lying between them.

This clonotype was recorded a few times. The rearrangement links TRBV6-5 to TRBJ2-7; 13 bases align to TRBD2. The CDR3 has 14 residues. V lost 4 bases, J lost 3 bases, and 0 bases stayed unmatched. Germline V gives CDR1 MNHEY, CDR2 SVGAGI. The DNA of the CDR3 is TGTGCCAGCAGTTGGACTAGCGGGGGCTACGAGCAGTACTTC. It is translated as CASSWTSGGYEQYF.

This clonotype was detected a few times. V is TRBV13 and J is TRBJ1-1; 8 bases match TRBD1. This CDR3 has 14 amino acids. CDR1 and CDR2 (germline): PRHDT, FYEKMQ (reference sequence). V gave up 5 bases and J gave up 4 bases; unmatched junction bases: 6. The CDR3 sequence is CASSLQGGFTEAFF. DNA for the CDR3: TGTGCCAGCAGCCTACAGGGGGGTTTCACTGAAGCTTTCTTT.

This rearrangement joins TRBV7-9 to TRBJ1-2, with 10 bases that match TRBD1. Per germline, CDR1 SEHNR and CDR2 FQNEAQ (reference sequence). CDR3 length equals 15 residues. J was trimmed by 4 bases and V by 5 bases; bases with no gene match: 7. DNA of the CDR3: TGTGCCAGCAGCGTAGAGGGGACAGGGGCCTATGGCTACACCTTC. This translates into CASSVEGTGAYGYTF.

This clonotype appeared a few times. The CDR3 spells CSATPYRLNTEAFF. The CDR3 DNA reads TGCAGTGCTACCCCATACAGGCTGAACACTGAAGCTTTCTTT. V gene TRBV20-1 combines with J gene TRBJ1-1, with TRBD1 as a possible D gene (5 bases). The CDR3 has 14 amino acids. CDR1 and CDR2 from the germline V gene are DFQATT and SNEGSKA (reference sequence). The ends were cut back, 4 bases at V and 0 bases at J, with 12 bases in the middle.

This clonotype was seen many times. The V call is TRBV29-1, the J call TRBJ2-7; 8 nucleotides line up with TRBD1. The germline V gene encodes CDR1 SQVTM and CDR2 ANQGSEA. V trimming: 4 bases; J trimming: 6 bases; junction bases outside the gene matches: 8. The CDR3 loop spans 13 amino acids. This CDR3 is CSVATGVSSEQYF. In DNA form, the CDR3 reads TGCAGCGTTGCGACAGGGGTGTCCAGCGAGCAGTACTTC.

This clonotype was found a few times. The V gene is TRBV29-1, the J gene TRBJ2-7; TRBD1 matches 9 bases. The germline V gene encodes CDR1 SQVTM and CDR2 ANQGSEA. With V trimmed by 5 bases and J by 3 bases, 8 bases remained unmatched. The CDR3 spans 14 residues. This CDR3 is CSVSDRTGVYEQYF. CDR3 DNA: TGCAGCGTTTCCGACCGGACAGGGGTCTACGAGCAGTACTTC.

Concerning this clonotype: This clone may be a read error of a much larger clone one base away. The V call is TRBV2, the J call TRBJ1-2; D call uncertain. Per the germline V gene, CDR1 is SNHLY and CDR2 is FYNNEI. This CDR3 region has 11 residues. CDR3 region: CASMGFYGYAF. The CDR3 DNA reads as TGTGCCAGCATGGGGTTCTATGGCTACGCCTTC. Full variable domain (outside the CDR3, taken from reference TRBV2 and TRBJ1-2): EPEVTQTPSHQVTQMGQEVILRCVPISNHLYFYWYRQILGQKVEFLVSFYNNEISEKSEIFDDQFSVERPDGSNFTLKIRSTKLEDSAMYFCASMGFYGYAFGSGTRLTVV.

V usage is TRBV6-5 and J usage is TRBJ2-7, with a tentative D call TRBD2 (6 bases). This CDR3 spans 15 amino acids. CDR1 and CDR2 from the germline V gene are MNHEY and SVGAGI. V lost 2 bases and J lost 9, with 20 bases in between. CDR3 residues: CASSYGTGLGEVQYF. CDR3 nucleotides: TGTGCCAGCAGTTACGGGACGGGGCTTGGGGAGGTGCAGTACTTC.

This chain connects TRBV25-1 to TRBJ2-3, with 9 bases matching TRBD2. The V and J ends lost 9 bases and 4 bases, in that order; junction bases with no gene match: 8. Germline assignment: CDR1 MGHDK and CDR2 SYGVNS. The CDR3 is 14 amino acids. CDR3 DNA sequence: TGTGCCAGTAGCGGGAGAGGGTCAGCAGATACGCAGTATTTT. Translation gives CASSGRGSADTQYF.

On this clonotype: A much larger clone is a single base away; this may be a read error. The chain has TRBV7-2 and TRBJ1-1; D gene unclear. The germline gives CDR1 SGHTA, CDR2 FQGNSA. This CDR3 has 13 residues. The CDR3 region has the DNA TGTGCCAGCAGCTTTCAGGATTCCACTGAAGCTCTCTTT. This sequence encodes CASSFQDSTEALF.

This chain joins TRBV4-1 and TRBJ2-7; 8 bases agree with TRBD1. Germline V gene lookup returns CDR1 MGHRA and CDR2 YSYEKL. The V gene end was trimmed by 5 bases and the J gene end by 5 bases; junction bases not matched to a gene: 8. The CDR3 contains 14 residues. The DNA for the CDR3 is TGCGCCAGCAGCACGCCAGGGGGCCGCAACGAGCAGTACTTC. The encoded protein is CASSTPGGRNEQYF.

The rearrangement joins TRBV2 to TRBJ1-6, with D possibly matching TRBD1 (6 bases). The CDR3 sequence is 15 residues long. Trimming removed 8 bases at V and 7 bases at J, with 18 bases between. Germline lookup yields CDR1 SNHLY and CDR2 FYNNEI. This chain's CDR3 is CASGYREGPNSPLHF. The CDR3 DNA follows: TGTGCCAGCGGATACAGGGAGGGGCCGAATTCACCCCTCCACTTT.

This clonotype showed up just a few times. The J gene is TRBJ2-2, the V gene TRBV5-4, with a tentative D call TRBD2 (5 bases). CDR1 is SGHNT and CDR2 is YYREEE in the germline V gene (reference sequence). The CDR3 consists of 14 residues. Trimming cost V 4 bases and J 2 bases, with 9 bases left between them. CDR3 loop: CASSLDFNTGELFF. CDR3 bases: TGTGCCAGCAGCCTGGACTTTAACACCGGGGAGCTGTTTTTT.

V usage is TRBV13 and J usage is TRBJ2-5; D gene ambiguous. The J call may be incorrect, as the DNA end agrees better with TRBJ2-7. This CDR3 spans 15 amino acids. Looked up from germline, CDR1 is PRHDT and CDR2 is FYEKMQ (reference sequence). CDR3 sequence reads: CASSGRDTRPYEQYF. DNA of the CDR3: TGTGCCAGCAGCGGCCGAGACACCAGACCCTACGAGCAGTACTTC.

On this clonotype: At one boundary the junction diverges from the germline segment, which might be a read error. The chain employs TRBV15 and TRBJ2-7; the D is unclear. CDR3 length: 12 amino acids. Germline CDR1 and CDR2: LNHNV and YYDKDF (reference sequence). The CDR3 DNA is TGTGCCGCCAGCAGTAGGGACTACGAGCAGTACTTC. Translation gives CAASSRDYEQYF.

The rearrangement uses TRBV10-3 and TRBJ1-2; a possible D gene is TRBD1 (5 bases). The germline V gene has CDR1 ENHRY and CDR2 SYGVKD. The CDR3 spans 12 residues. With 4 bases removed from V and 6 bases from J, the gap between germline ends came to 9 bases. CDR3 amino acids: CAISAGTNGYTF. The DNA of the CDR3 is TGTGCCATCAGTGCGGGGACCAATGGCTACACCTTC.

V and J are TRBV4-1 and TRBJ1-5; D possibly corresponds to TRBD1 (5 bases). The CDR3 has 16 amino acids. Germline values: CDR1 MGHRA, CDR2 YSYEKL. Trimming stripped 4 bases from V and 1 base from J, with 14 bases between. In nucleotides, the CDR3 is TGCGCCAGCAGCCGTGCTTCAGGGCTCAGCAATCAGCCCCAGCATTTT. Protein: CASSRASGLSNQPQHF.

The chain uses TRBV11-3 and TRBJ1-2; TRBD1 aligns across 11 bases. The CDR3 extends over 15 amino acids. J lost 6 bases, V lost 3 bases, and 6 bases had no gene match. Germline V gene lookup returns CDR1 SGHNT and CDR2 YENEEA. The CDR3: CASSLDRTGGDGYTF. The CDR3 nucleotides read TGTGCCAGCAGCTTGGACAGGACAGGGGGCGATGGCTACACCTTC.